What follows are 9 T cell receptor beta chains derived from one specimen sequenced in a study of blood T cell repertoires in COVID-19. Sequencing used immunoSEQ multiplex PCR; TCRdb keeps in-frame clones, though not all of them. The table records 200,000 to 300,000 clones, around 82% of them present only once. The sample comprised peripheral blood. Receptor source: a human donor in a cohort sampled during active COVID-19.

The rearrangement joins TRBV5-1 to TRBJ2-5; TRBD2 matches at 11 bases. The V gene's germline CDR1 is SGHRS and CDR2 YFSETQ. The CDR3 consists of 17 residues. Trimming removed 1 base from V and 2 bases from J; junction bases left unmatched: 7. CDR3 coding DNA: TGCGCCAGCAGCTTGAACCGACTAGCGGGGATGCAAGAGACCCAGTACTTC. Amino acid sequence: CASSLNRLAGMQETQYF.

V is TRBV5-1 and J is TRBJ1-5; a possible D gene is TRBD1 (6 bases). The V end was cut by 4 bases, the J end by 4 bases, with 12 bases between. CDR3 length: 14 residues. Germline CDR1 and CDR2: SGHRS and YFSETQ. The CDR3 nucleotides are TGCGCCAGCAGCCCTGGACAGCATAATCAGCCCCAGCATTTT. Translating gives CASSPGQHNQPQHF.

The rearrangement uses TRBV19 and TRBJ2-2, with a tentative D call TRBD2 (6 bases). This CDR3 has 14 residues. Trimming cost V 6 bases and J 4 bases, with 12 bases left between them. The V gene's germline CDR1 is LNHDA and CDR2 SQIVND (reference sequence). CDR3 sequence reads: CASRPDGGTGELFF. CDR3 DNA: TGTGCCAGTAGGCCAGACGGGGGCACCGGGGAGCTGTTTTTT.

This rearrangement joins TRBV7-2 to TRBJ1-6; D is uncertain. The V end lost 5 bases, the J end lost 7 bases, and 15 bases lay between the germline ends. Germline V gene data show CDR1 as SGHTA and CDR2 as FQGNSA. The CDR3 is 15 amino acids. The CDR3 DNA reads as TGTGCCAGCAGCCCCGAATTTAGCAGAAATTCACCCCTCCACTTT. This gives the protein CASSPEFSRNSPLHF.

The V call is TRBV24-1, the J call TRBJ2-3; 12 nucleotides line up with TRBD2. This CDR3 is 17 amino acids long. Per the germline V gene, CDR1 is KGHDR and CDR2 is SFDVKD. The ends lost 3 bases at V and 5 bases at J; junction bases unmatched: 8. CDR3 region: CATSDARLAGVVDTQYF. The DNA of the CDR3 is TGTGCCACCAGTGATGCTAGACTAGCGGGAGTCGTAGATACGCAGTATTTT.

The V gene is TRBV20-1, the J gene TRBJ2-5; 11 bases map to TRBD2. V shed 3 bases, J shed 5 bases, and the junction held 11 bases outside the gene matches. The CDR3 totals 16 residues. The germline CDR1 and CDR2 sequences are DFQATT and SNEGSKA (reference sequence). The CDR3 region is CSASPRLAGFLETQYF. In DNA, the CDR3 is TGCAGTGCTAGTCCCAGACTAGCGGGGTTCCTGGAGACCCAGTACTTC.

This chain connects TRBV7-2 to TRBJ1-1; D not certain. CDR3 length: 14 residues. Germline V gene lookup returns CDR1 SGHTA and CDR2 FQGNSA. V was clipped by 1 base and J by 3 bases, with 9 bases between them. DNA for the CDR3: TGTGCCAGCAGCTTAGGAGGGTTTGACACTGAAGCTTTCTTT. Its translation is CASSLGGFDTEAFF.

V and J are TRBV6-6 and TRBJ2-1; 12 bases are a match to TRBD2. With V trimmed by 6 bases and J by 7 bases, 16 bases remained unmatched. The CDR3 is made up of 18 amino acids. The germline V gene encodes CDR1 MNHNY and CDR2 SVGAGI (reference sequence). CDR3 protein: CASSRPSGRATLRNEQFF. CDR3 coding DNA: TGTGCCAGCAGCCGACCTAGCGGGAGGGCAACATTGAGGAATGAGCAGTTCTTC.

The chain has TRBV29-1 and TRBJ1-3; no reliable D call. This CDR3 region has 11 residues. With 6 bases removed from V and 0 bases from J, the gap between germline ends came to 3 bases. CDR1 SQVTM and CDR2 ANQGSEA come from the germline V gene. DNA for the CDR3: TGCAGCGTCGTCTCTGGAAACACCATATATTTT. This translates into CSVVSGNTIYF.